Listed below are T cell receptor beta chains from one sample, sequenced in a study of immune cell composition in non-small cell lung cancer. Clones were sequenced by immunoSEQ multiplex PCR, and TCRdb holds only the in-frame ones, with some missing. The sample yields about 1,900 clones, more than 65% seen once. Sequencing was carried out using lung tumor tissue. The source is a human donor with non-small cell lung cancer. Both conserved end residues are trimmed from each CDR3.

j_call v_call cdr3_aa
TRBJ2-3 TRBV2 ASSEAGGRTSTDTQY
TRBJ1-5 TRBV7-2 ASSLRGGSNQPQH
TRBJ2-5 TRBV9 ASSNGGNPQETQY
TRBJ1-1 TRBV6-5 ASSTQKMNTEAF
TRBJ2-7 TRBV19 ASSIQDSPEQY
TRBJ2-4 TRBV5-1 ASSSSGLGDAKNIQY
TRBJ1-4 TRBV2 ASRGTAANEKLF
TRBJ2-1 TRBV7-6 ASSPEGLYTNEQF
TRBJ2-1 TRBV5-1 ASSLAQGRSNEQF
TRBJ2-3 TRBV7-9 ASCADTNTDTQY